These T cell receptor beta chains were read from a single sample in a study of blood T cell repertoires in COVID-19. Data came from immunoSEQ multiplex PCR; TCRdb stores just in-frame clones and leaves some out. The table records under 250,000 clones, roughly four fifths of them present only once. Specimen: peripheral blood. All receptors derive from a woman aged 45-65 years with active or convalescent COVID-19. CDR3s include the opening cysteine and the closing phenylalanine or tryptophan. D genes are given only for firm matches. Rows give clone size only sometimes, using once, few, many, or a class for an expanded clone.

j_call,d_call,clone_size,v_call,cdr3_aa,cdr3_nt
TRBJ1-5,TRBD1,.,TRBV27,CASSPGQGSQPQHF,TGTGCCAGCAGTCCAGGACAGGGGAGTCAGCCCCAGCATTTT
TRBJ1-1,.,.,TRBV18,CASSPRRGSGTEAFF,TGTGCCAGCTCACCACGCAGGGGAAGTGGCACTGAAGCTTTCTTT
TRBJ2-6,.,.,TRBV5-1,CASSLTGGALSGANVLTF,TGCGCCAGCAGCTTGACAGGGGGGGCCCTCTCTGGGGCCAACGTCCTGACTTTC
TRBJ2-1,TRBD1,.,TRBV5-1,CASSGDRRGLNEQFF,TGCGCCAGCAGTGGGGACAGGCGAGGGCTCAATGAGCAGTTCTTC
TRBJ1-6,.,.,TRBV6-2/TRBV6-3,CASSSSGTTGSPLHF,TGTGCCAGCAGTTCCTCCGGGACTACGGGGTCACCCCTCCACTTT
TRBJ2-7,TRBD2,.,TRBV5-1,CASSPGTSGGYEQYF,TGCGCCAGCAGCCCGGGGACTAGCGGGGGGTACGAGCAGTACTTC
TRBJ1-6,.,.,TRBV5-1,CASQPRDGDNSPLHF,TGCGCCAGTCAACCGCGGGACGGTGATAATTCACCCCTCCACTTT
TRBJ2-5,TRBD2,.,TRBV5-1,CASSLGTSGRTETQYF,TGCGCCAGCAGCCTCGGGACTAGCGGGAGGACGGAGACCCAGTACTTC
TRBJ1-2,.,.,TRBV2,CASSGQQDYGYTF,TGTGCCAGCAGTGGACAGCAGGACTATGGCTACACCTTC
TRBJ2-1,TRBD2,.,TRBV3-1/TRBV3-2,CASSSGTSGYNEQFF,TGTGCCAGCAGCTCCGGGACTAGCGGTTACAATGAGCAGTTCTTC
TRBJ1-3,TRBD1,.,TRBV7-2,CASSLGGQLGNTIYF,TGTGCCAGCAGCTTAGGGGGACAGCTTGGAAACACCATATATTTT
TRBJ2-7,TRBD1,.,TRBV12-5,CASGPGTVSYEQYF,TGTGCTAGTGGGCCCGGGACAGTCTCCTACGAGCAGTACTTC
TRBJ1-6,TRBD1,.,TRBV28,CASSWGDRDSPLHF,TGTGCCAGCAGTTGGGGGGACAGGGATTCACCCCTCCACTTT
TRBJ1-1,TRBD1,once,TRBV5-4,CASSLDRETEAFF,TGTGCCAGCAGCTTAGACAGGGAGACTGAAGCTTTCTTT
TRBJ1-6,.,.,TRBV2,CASSGEGDLSPLHF,TGTGCCAGCAGTGGAGAGGGAGACTTGTCACCCCTCCACTTT
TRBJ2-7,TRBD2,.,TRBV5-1,CASSGGQGGLAGAHEQYF,TGCGCCAGCAGCGGCGGACAGGGTGGACTAGCGGGAGCTCACGAGCAGTACTTC
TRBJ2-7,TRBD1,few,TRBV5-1,CASSPTGPSLSYEQYF,TGCGCCAGCAGCCCGACAGGGCCCAGCCTCTCCTACGAGCAGTACTTC
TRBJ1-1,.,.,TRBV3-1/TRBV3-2,CASSQGSTNTEAFF,TGTGCCAGCAGCCAAGGGAGCACGAACACTGAAGCTTTCTTT